Here is one T cell receptor (beta chain) with its context. Antigen unknown. The sample originates from a study of CD8 T cells in ankylosing spondylitis. Study-wide results and caveats: Certain motif variants had earlier appeared in reactive arthritis synovial fluid and blood.

Quantitative 5'-RACE with molecular barcodes was used to make the TCR beta libraries. TCRdb processed the 5' RACE reads anew with MiXCR; each CDR3 protein has one entry. The profile shows about 250,000 distinct CDR3 sequences, under 20% of them singletons. This CDR3 is 12 amino acids long. The germline gives CDR1 MGHRA, CDR2 YSYEKL. V lost 5 bases to trimming and J lost 7 bases, with 11 bases between them. The sample comprised blood, either unsorted or a sorted T cell fraction (not recorded which). The TCR was taken from a male donor with ankylosing spondylitis or in good health (not recorded which). This chain links TRBV4-1 with TRBJ1-1; D is unclear. The CDR3 nucleotides read TGCGCCAGCAGCTCGGGCGGGAATGAAGCTTTCTTT. Translated, it gives CASSSGGNEAFF.